Below, one T cell receptor (beta chain) is given with its context. Original processing methods: Reference gene primer amplification gave nucleated cell count estimates. Sequencing used immunoSEQ multiplex PCR; TCRdb keeps in-frame clones, though not all of them. The DNA gave D and trimming, while V, J and clone size come from that table. Here the sample spans about 200,000 clones, more than 70% being singletons. The data belong to a study of blood T cell repertoires in COVID-19. Study-wide context: COVID-19 samples collected from the United States, Italy and Spain covered acute and convalescent phases.

This CDR3 spans 16 amino acids. CDR1 is KGHSH and CDR2 is LQKENI in the germline V gene. Trimming took 3 bases from V and 2 from J; bases not matched to a gene: 6. The receptor comes from a woman between 50 and 59 years old with acute or convalescent COVID-19. Sequencing was done on a sample of peripheral blood. The chain is built from TRBV18 and TRBJ2-7; 11 bases match TRBD2. DNA of the CDR3: TGTGCCAGCTCACCGGCGATAGCGGGAGGGACCTACGAGCAGTACTTC. Translation gives CASSPAIAGGTYEQYF. The whole variable domain, remainder taken from reference TRBV18 and TRBJ2-7, is NAGVMQNPRHLVRRRGQEARLRCSPMKGHSHVYWYRQLPEEGLKFMVYLQKENIIDESGMPKERFSAEFPKEGPSILRIQQVVRGDSAAYFCASSPAIAGGTYEQYFGPGTRLTVT.